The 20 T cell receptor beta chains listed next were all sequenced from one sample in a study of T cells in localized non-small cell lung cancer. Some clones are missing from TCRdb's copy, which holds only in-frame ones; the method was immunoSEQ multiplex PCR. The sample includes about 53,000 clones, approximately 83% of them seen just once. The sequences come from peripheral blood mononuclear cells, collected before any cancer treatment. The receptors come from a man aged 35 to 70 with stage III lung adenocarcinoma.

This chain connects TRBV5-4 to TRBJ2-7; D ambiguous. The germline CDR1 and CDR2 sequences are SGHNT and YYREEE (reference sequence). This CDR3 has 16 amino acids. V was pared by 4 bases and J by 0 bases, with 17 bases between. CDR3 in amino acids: CASSPTQAASSYEQYF. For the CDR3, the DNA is TGTGCCAGCAGCCCCACCCAAGCAGCGAGCTCCTACGAGCAGTACTTC.

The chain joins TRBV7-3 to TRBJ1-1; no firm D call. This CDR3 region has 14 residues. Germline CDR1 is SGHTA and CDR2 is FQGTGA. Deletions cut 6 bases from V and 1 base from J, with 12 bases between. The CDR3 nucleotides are TGTGCCAGCAGGTACCTCCAGGAGAACACTGAAGCTTTCTTT. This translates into CASRYLQENTEAFF.

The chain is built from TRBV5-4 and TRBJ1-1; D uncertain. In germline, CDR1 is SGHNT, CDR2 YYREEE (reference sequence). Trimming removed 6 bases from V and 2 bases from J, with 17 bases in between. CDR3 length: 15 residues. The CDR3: CASNSPERANTEAFF. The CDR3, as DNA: TGTGCCAGCAACTCCCCCGAGCGGGCAAACACTGAAGCTTTCTTT.

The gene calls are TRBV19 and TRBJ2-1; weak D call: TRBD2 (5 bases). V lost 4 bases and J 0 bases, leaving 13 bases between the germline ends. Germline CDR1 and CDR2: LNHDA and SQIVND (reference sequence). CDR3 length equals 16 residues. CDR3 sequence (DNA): TGTGCCAGTAGTAGAGGGAAAACCAGCTCCTACAATGAGCAGTTCTTC. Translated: CASSRGKTSSYNEQFF. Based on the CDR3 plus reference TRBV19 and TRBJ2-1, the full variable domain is DGGITQSPKYLFRKEGQNVTLSCEQNLNHDAMYWYRQDPGQGLRLIYYSQIVNDFQKGDIAEGYSVSREKKESFPLTVTSAQKNPTAFYLCASSRGKTSSYNEQFFGPGTRLTVL.

CDR3 bases: TGTGCCTGGACAGGACAGGCTTATGGCTACACCTTC. Its protein is CAWTGQAYGYTF. The chain carries TRBV30 and TRBJ1-2, with 7 nucleotides matching TRBD1. CDR3 length: 12 residues. Germline values: CDR1 GTSNPN, CDR2 SVGIG (reference sequence). V lost 4 bases and J lost 5; bases outside the gene matches: 4.

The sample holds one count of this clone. CDR3 sequence: CASSPFRGREMNTEAFF. In nucleotides, the CDR3 is TGTGCCAGCAGCCCTTTCAGGGGAAGAGAAATGAACACTGAAGCTTTCTTT. This chain joins TRBV7-9 and TRBJ1-1, with D perhaps TRBD1 (6 bases). Looked up from germline, CDR1 is SEHNR and CDR2 is FQNEAQ (reference sequence). This CDR3 comprises 17 residues. Trimming stripped 5 bases from V and 0 bases from J, with 19 bases between.

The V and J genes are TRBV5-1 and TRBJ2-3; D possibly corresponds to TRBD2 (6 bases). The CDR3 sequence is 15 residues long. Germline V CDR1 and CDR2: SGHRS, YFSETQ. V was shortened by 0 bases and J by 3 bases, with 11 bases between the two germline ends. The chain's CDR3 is CASSLAGGWTDTQYF. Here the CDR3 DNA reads TGCGCCAGCAGCTTGGCCGGGGGTTGGACAGATACGCAGTATTTT. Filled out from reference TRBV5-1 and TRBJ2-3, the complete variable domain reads KAGVTQTPRYLIKTRGQQVTLSCSPISGHRSVSWYQQTPGQGLQFLFEYFSETQRNKGNFPGRFSGRQFSNSRSEMNVSTLELGDSALYLCASSLAGGWTDTQYFGPGTRLTVL.

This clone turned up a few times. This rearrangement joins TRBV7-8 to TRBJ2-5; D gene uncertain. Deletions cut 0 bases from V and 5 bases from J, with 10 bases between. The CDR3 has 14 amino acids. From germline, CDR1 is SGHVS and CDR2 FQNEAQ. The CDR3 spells CASSLAMVRETQYF. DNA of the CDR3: TGTGCCAGCAGCTTAGCGATGGTCCGGGAGACCCAGTACTTC. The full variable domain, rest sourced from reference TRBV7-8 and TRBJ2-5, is GAGVSQSPRYKVAKRGQDVALRCDPISGHVSLFWYQQALGQGPEFLTYFQNEAQLDKSGLPSDRFFAERPEGSVSTLKIQRTQQEDSAVYLCASSLAMVRETQYFGPGTRLLVL.

The DNA for the CDR3 is TGTGCCAGCAGCTTAGGTCCAGGGAGTAATCAGCCCCAGCATTTT. Translating it yields CASSLGPGSNQPQHF. The chain couples TRBV11-2 to TRBJ1-5; D possibly corresponds to TRBD1 (5 bases). This CDR3 is 15 amino acids long. Germline CDR1 and CDR2: SGHAT and FQNNGV. Between the trimmed V and J ends, which lost 1 base and 4 bases, there was a span of 11 bases.

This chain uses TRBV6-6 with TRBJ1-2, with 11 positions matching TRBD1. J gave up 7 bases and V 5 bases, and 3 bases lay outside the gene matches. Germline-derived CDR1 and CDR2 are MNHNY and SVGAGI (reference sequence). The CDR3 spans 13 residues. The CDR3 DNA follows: TGTGCCAGCAGTCCCGGACAGGGGGCTGGCTACACCTTC. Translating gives CASSPGQGAGYTF.

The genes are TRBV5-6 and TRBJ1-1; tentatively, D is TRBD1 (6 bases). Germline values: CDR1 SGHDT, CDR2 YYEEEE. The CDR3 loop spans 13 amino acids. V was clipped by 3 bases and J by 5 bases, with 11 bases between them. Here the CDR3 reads CASSSGQKTEAFF. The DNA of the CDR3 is TGTGCCAGCAGCTCAGGACAGAAGACTGAAGCTTTCTTT. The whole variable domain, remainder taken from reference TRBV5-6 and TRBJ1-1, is DAGVTQSPTHLIKTRGQQVTLRCSPKSGHDTVSWYQQALGQGPQFIFQYYEEEERQRGNFPDRFSGHQFPNYSSELNVNALLLGDSALYLCASSSGQKTEAFFGQGTRLTVV.

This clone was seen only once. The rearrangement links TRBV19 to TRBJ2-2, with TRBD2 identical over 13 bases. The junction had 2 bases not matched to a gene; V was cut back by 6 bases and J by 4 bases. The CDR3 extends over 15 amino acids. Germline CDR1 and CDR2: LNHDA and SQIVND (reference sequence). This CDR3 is CASRLAGGPTGELFF. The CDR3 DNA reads TGTGCCAGTAGACTAGCGGGGGGGCCCACCGGGGAGCTGTTTTTT. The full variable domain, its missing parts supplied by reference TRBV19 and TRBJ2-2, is DGGITQSPKYLFRKEGQNVTLSCEQNLNHDAMYWYRQDPGQGLRLIYYSQIVNDFQKGDIAEGYSVSREKKESFPLTVTSAQKNPTAFYLCASRLAGGPTGELFFGEGSRLTVL.

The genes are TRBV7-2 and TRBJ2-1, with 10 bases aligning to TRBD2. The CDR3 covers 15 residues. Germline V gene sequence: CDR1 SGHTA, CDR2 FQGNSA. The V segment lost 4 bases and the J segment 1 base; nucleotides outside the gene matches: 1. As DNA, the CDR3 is TGTGCCAGCAGCTCTAGCGGGGGATCCTACAATGAGCAGTTCTTC. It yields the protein CASSSSGGSYNEQFF.

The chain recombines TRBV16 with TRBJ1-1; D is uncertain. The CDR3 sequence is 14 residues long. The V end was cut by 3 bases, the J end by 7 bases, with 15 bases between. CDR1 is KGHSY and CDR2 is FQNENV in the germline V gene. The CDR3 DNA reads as TGTGCCAGCAGCCACTTCAGGAAGGCCTATGAAGCTTTCTTT. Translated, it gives CASSHFRKAYEAFF.

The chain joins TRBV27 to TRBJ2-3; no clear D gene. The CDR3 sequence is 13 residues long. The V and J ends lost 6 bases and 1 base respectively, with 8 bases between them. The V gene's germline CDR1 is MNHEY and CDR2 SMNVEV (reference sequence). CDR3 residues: CASRSQGTDTQYF. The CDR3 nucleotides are TGTGCCAGCAGGAGTCAGGGCACAGATACGCAGTATTTT.

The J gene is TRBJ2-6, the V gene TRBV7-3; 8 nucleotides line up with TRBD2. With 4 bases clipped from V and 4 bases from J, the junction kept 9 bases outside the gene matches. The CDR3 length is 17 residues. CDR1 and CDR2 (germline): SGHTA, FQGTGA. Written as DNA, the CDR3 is TGTGCCAGCAGCTCCTATTCGGGGGGGCCAGGGGCCAACGTCCTGACTTTC. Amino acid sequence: CASSSYSGGPGANVLTF. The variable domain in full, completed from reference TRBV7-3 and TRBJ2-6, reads GAGVSQTPSNKVTEKGKYVELRCDPISGHTALYWYRQSLGQGPEFLIYFQGTGAADDSGLPNDRFFAVRPEGSVSTLKIQRTERGDSAVYLCASSSYSGGPGANVLTFGAGSRLTVL.

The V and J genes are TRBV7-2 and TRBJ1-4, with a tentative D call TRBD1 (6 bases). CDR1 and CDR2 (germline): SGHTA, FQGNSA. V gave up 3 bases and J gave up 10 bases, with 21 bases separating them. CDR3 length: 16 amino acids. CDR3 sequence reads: CASSLDFRALGGKLFF. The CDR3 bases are TGTGCCAGCAGCTTGGACTTCAGGGCCTTAGGGGGAAAACTGTTTTTT.

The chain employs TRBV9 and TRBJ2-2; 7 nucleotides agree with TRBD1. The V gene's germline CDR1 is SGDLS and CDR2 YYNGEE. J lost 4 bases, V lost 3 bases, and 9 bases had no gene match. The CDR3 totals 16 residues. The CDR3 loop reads CASSGGGAGGTGELFF. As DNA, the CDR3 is TGTGCCAGCAGCGGAGGGGGAGCAGGGGGCACCGGGGAGCTGTTTTTT. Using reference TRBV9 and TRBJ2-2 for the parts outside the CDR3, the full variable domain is DSGVTQTPKHLITATGQRVTLRCSPRSGDLSVYWYQQSLDQGLQFLIQYYNGEERAKGNILERFSAQQFPDLHSELNLSSLELGDSALYFCASSGGGAGGTGELFFGEGSRLTVL.

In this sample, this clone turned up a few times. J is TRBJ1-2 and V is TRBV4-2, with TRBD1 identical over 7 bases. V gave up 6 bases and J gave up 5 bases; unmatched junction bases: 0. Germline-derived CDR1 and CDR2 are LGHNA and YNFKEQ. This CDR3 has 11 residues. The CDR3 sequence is CASRTGYGYTF. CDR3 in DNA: TGTGCCAGCAGGACAGGGTATGGCTACACCTTC.

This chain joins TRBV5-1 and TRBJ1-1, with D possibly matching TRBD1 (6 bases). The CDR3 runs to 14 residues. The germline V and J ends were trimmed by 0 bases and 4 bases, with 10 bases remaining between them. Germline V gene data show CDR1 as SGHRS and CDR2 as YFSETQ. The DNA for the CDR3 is TGCGCCAGCAGCTTGGGGGGGCCGACCACTGAAGCTTTCTTT. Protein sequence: CASSLGGPTTEAFF.